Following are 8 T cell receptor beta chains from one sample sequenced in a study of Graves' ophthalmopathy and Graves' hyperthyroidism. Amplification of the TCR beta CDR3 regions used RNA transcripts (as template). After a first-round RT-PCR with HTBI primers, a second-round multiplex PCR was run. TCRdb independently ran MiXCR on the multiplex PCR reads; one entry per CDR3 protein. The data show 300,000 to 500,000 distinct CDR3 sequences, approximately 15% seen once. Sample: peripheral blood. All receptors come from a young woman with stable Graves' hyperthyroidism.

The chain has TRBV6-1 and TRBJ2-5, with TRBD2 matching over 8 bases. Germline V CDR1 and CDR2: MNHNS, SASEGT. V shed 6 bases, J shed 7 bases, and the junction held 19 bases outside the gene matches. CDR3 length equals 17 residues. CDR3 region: CASRGGNSGVTGVTQYF. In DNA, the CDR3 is TGTGCCAGCAGGGGGGGTAATAGCGGGGTAACGGGAGTGACCCAGTACTTC.

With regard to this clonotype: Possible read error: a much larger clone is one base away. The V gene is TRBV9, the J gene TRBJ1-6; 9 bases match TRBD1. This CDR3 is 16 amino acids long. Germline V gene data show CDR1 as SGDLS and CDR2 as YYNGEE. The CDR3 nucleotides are TGTGCCAGCAGAGGGACAGGGAGCTCCTATTATTCACCCCTCCACTTT. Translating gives CASRGTGSSYYSPLHF.

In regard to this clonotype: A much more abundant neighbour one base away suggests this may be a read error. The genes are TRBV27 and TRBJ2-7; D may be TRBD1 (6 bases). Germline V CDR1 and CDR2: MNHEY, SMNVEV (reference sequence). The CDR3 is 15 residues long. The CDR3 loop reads CACSRTKGEPYEQYF. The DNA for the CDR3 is TGTGCCTGCAGCCGGACCAAGGGGGAACCCTACGAGCAGTACTTC.

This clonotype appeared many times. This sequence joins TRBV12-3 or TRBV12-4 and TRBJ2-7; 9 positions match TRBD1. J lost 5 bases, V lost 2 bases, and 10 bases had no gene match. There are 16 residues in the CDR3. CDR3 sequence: CASSLIWGQGVHEQYF. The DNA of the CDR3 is TGTGCCAGCAGTTTAATTTGGGGACAGGGTGTCCACGAGCAGTACTTC.

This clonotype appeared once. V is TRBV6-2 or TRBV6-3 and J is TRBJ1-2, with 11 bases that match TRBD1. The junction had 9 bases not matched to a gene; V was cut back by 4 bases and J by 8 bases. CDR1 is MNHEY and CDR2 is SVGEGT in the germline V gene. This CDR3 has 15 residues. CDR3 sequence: CASSSLGQGAQGYTF. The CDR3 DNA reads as TGTGCCAGCAGTTCCCTCGGACAGGGGGCGCAGGGCTACACCTTC.

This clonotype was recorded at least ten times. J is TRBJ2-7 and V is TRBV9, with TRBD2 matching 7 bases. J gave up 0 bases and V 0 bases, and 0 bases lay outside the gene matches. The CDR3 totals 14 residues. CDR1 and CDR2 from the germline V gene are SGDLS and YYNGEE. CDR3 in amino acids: CASSVVAGSYEQYF. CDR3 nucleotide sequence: TGTGCCAGCAGCGTAGTAGCGGGCTCCTACGAGCAGTACTTC.

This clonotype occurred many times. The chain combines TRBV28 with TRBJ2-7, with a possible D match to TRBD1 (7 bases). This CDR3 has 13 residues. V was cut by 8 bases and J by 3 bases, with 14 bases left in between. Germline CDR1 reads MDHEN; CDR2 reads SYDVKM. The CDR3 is CASRRGVGYEQYF. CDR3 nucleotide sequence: TGTGCCAGCCGCAGGGGGGTCGGCTACGAGCAGTACTTC.

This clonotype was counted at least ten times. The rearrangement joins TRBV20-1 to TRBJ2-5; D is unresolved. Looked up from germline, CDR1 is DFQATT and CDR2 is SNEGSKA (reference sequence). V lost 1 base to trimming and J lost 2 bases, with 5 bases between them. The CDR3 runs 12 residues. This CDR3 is CSARVGQETQYF. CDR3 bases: TGCAGTGCTAGAGTGGGGCAAGAGACCCAGTACTTC.